A single sample is the source of the 16 T cell receptor beta chains below, sequenced in a study of T cell clonality in common variable immunodeficiency. Sequencing was performed with immunoSEQ multiplex PCR; in TCRdb, only in-frame clones are kept and a portion is missing. This sample comprises some 30,000 clones, none seen once only. Sequencing input: peripheral blood mononuclear cells. All receptors derive from a person aged 18-70 years in good health.

The CDR3 bases that were read are TGTGCCAGCAGCCTAGGGACTAGCGGGAACAATGAG. This encodes CASSLGTSGNNE. In full, the CDR3 is CASSLGTSGNNEQFF. The V and J genes are TRBV7-6 and TRBJ2-1, with 13 bases aligning to TRBD2. The CDR3 extends 3 residues past the end of the read, so its final part is completed from the germline J gene. With V trimmed by 5 bases and J by 5 bases, 3 bases remained unmatched. Per germline, CDR1 SGHVS and CDR2 FNYEAQ. The CDR3 sequence is 15 residues long.

This clone came up many times. The read halts 3 residues ahead of the CDR3 end, with the missing end drawn from the germline J gene. The chain has TRBV6-1 and TRBJ2-7, with 9 bases lining up with TRBD1. V lost 0 bases to trimming and J lost 4 bases; unmatched junction nucleotides: 10. This CDR3 is 17 amino acids long. Germline assignment: CDR1 MNHNS and CDR2 SASEGT. The sequenced part of the CDR3 DNA is TGTGCCAGCAGTGAAGCCGGGACAGGGAGGACTAGGTACGAG. Translation: CASSEAGTGRTRYE. Given in full, the CDR3 is CASSEAGTGRTRYEQYF.

In this sample, this clone turned up many times. The missing CDR3 end, 3 residues past where the read stops, is filled in from the germline J gene. This chain uses TRBV10-1 with TRBJ2-7; 11 positions match TRBD1. CDR1 and CDR2 from the germline V gene are WNHNN and SYGVQD (reference sequence). V lost 6 bases and J lost 2; bases outside the gene matches: 6. CDR3 length: 15 residues. The CDR3 bases that were read are TGCGCCAGCAGCCAGGGACAGGGGGAGGCCTACGAG. The encoded protein is CASSQGQGEAYE. The full-length CDR3 reads as CASSQGQGEAYEQYF.

This clone has a handful of counts. The read is 3 residues too short to cover the CDR3 end, so that end is filled in from the germline J gene. The chain carries TRBV5-1 and TRBJ2-3, with D perhaps matching TRBD1 (5 bases). This CDR3 is 15 amino acids long. The V end lost 0 bases, the J end lost 2 bases, and 10 bases lay between the germline ends. Germline CDR1 reads SGHRS; CDR2 reads YFSETQ. The DNA read from the CDR3 is TGCGCCAGCAGCTTGGGAGACAGATACACAGATACG. Amino acids: CASSLGDRYTDT. The whole CDR3 is CASSLGDRYTDTQYF. The full variable domain, in which reference TRBV5-1 and TRBJ2-3 provide the parts outside the CDR3, is KAGVTQTPRYLIKTRGQQVTLSCSPISGHRSVSWYQQTPGQGLQFLFEYFSETQRNKGNFPGRFSGRQFSNSRSEMNVSTLELGDSALYLCASSLGDRYTDTQYFGPGTRLTVL.

This clone occurred many times. The CDR3 end falls 3 residues outside the read, so it is completed with the germline J gene. The chain has TRBV20-1 and TRBJ2-5; TRBD2 aligns across 12 bases. The CDR3 loop spans 15 amino acids. V dropped 3 bases and J dropped 4; count of bases not matched to a gene: 6. Per germline, CDR1 DFQATT and CDR2 SNEGSKA (reference sequence). The DNA read from the CDR3 is TGCAGTGCTAGGATGACTAGCGGGAGAGGAGAGACC. Translating it yields CSARMTSGRGET. The full CDR3 protein reads CSARMTSGRGETQYF.

The table lists this clone with many counts. The read gets to within 3 residues of the CDR3 end, and the germline J gene fills in the rest. The chain joins TRBV12-3 or TRBV12-4 to TRBJ2-2; D gene ambiguous. Trimming took off 1 base at V and 1 base at J, with 4 bases between the two ends. The length of the CDR3 is 14 residues. CDR3 protein: CASSLDRNTGELFF. The sequenced part of the CDR3 DNA is TGTGCCAGCAGTTTAGACAGGAACACCGGGGAG.

This clone was recorded at least ten times. Read coverage stops 3 residues before the CDR3 terminus; the germline J gene supplies the remainder. V is TRBV11-3 and J is TRBJ2-1; a possible D gene is TRBD1 (5 bases). Germline V gene sequence: CDR1 SGHNT, CDR2 YENEEA. V was cut by 4 bases and J by 4 bases, with 8 bases left in between. The length of the CDR3 is 13 residues. CDR3 protein: CASSWTPYNEQFF. CDR3 DNA (partial): TGTGCCAGCAGCTGGACACCTTACAATGAG.

This clone was counted ten times or more. Read sequence stops 3 residues before the CDR3 end, and the germline J gene provides the missing end. The chain is built from TRBV10-2 and TRBJ1-5; TRBD1 aligns across 11 bases. Germline V gene data show CDR1 as WSHSY and CDR2 as SAAADI. This CDR3 region has 15 residues. V lost 6 bases, J lost 1 base, and 2 bases stayed unmatched. The covered CDR3 bases are TGCGCCAGCAGGGGACAGGGGGAAAGCAATCAGCCC. Its translation: CASRGQGESNQP. The CDR3, in full, reads CASRGQGESNQPQHF.

This clone has a count of ten or more. Read data end 3 residues before the CDR3 end; the end is taken from the germline J gene. The chain uses TRBV5-4 and TRBJ1-2; 9 nucleotides match TRBD1. Germline-derived CDR1 and CDR2 are SGHNT and YYREEE (reference sequence). CDR3 length: 15 amino acids. Unmatched junction bases numbered 7, after V lost 3 bases and J lost 4 bases. The CDR3 protein is CASSSNRGLGYGYTF. The CDR3 DNA, read in part, is TGTGCCAGCAGCTCGAACAGGGGGCTGGGCTATGGC.

About this clone: The read ends 3 residues before the CDR3 terminus; that terminus is restored from the germline J gene. The V and J genes are TRBV10-2 and TRBJ2-7, with D possibly being TRBD2 (7 bases). With 2 bases removed from V and 2 bases from J, the gap between germline ends came to 10 bases. The V gene's germline CDR1 is WSHSY and CDR2 SAAADI. The CDR3 covers 14 residues. The CDR3 bases that were read are TGCGCCAGCAGTGAGAAGGGGGGGCCCTACGAG. It codes for CASSEKGGPYE. The whole CDR3 sequence reads CASSEKGGPYEQYF.

This clone came up many times. Read coverage stops 3 residues before the CDR3 terminus; the germline J gene supplies the remainder. The chain has TRBV7-9 and TRBJ1-4; 8 bases are a match to TRBD1. The germline V gene encodes CDR1 SEHNR and CDR2 FQNEAQ (reference sequence). The CDR3 is 14 residues long. V gave up 6 bases and J gave up 7 bases; unmatched junction bases: 7. CDR3 residues: CASSPGQETEKLFF. The covered CDR3 bases are TGTGCCAGCAGTCCGGGACAGGAGACTGAAAAA. The complete variable domain, with remaining parts taken from reference TRBV7-9 and TRBJ1-4, reads DTGVSQNPRHKITKRGQNVTFRCDPISEHNRLYWYRQTLGQGPEFLTYFQNEAQLEKSRLLSDRFSAERPKGSFSTLEIQRTEQGDSAMYLCASSPGQETEKLFFGSGTQLSVL.

This clone was observed at least ten times. The CDR3 end is not reached by the read, which stops 3 residues before it; the germline J gene fills it in. The chain combines TRBV30 with TRBJ2-2; D is uncertain. With 2 bases removed from V and 5 bases from J, the gap between germline ends came to 6 bases. CDR1 and CDR2 from the germline V gene are GTSNPN and SVGIG (reference sequence). The CDR3 extends over 12 amino acids. The sequenced CDR3 bases are TGTGCCTGGAGTTCCCCGACCGGGGAG. Translation gives CAWSSPTGE. The full CDR3 protein is CAWSSPTGELFF.

Details on this clone: Read sequence stops 3 residues before the CDR3 end, and the germline J gene provides the missing end. The chain uses TRBV2 and TRBJ1-4; tentatively, D is TRBD1 (5 bases). V was shortened by 7 bases and J by 2 bases, with 17 bases between the two germline ends. The CDR3 totals 16 residues. Per the germline V gene, CDR1 is SNHLY and CDR2 is FYNNEI. This chain's CDR3 is CASKSLPGSTNEKLFF. CDR3 DNA (partial): TGTGCCAGCAAGTCGCTCCCAGGGAGCACTAATGAAAAA.

This clone was observed many times. Read data end 3 residues before the CDR3 end; the end is taken from the germline J gene. The sample has other DNA sequences that encode this CDR3 too. This sequence joins TRBV30 and TRBJ2-7; TRBD1 agrees at 7 bases. CDR3 length equals 13 residues. Germline V gene sequence: CDR1 GTSNPN, CDR2 SVGIG (reference sequence). Trimming cost V 4 bases and J 2 bases; bases outside gene matches: 5. The sequenced part of the CDR3 DNA is TGTGCCTGGACGGAAGGACAGGCCTACGAG. This sequence encodes CAWTEGQAYE. The whole CDR3 protein is CAWTEGQAYEQYF.

The sample holds many counts of this clone. The CDR3 sequence is CATSRETSNEKLFF. CDR3 bases read: TGTGCCACCAGCAGAGAGACTTCGAATGAAAAA. The rearrangement joins TRBV15 to TRBJ1-4; D is uncertain. The CDR3 end is not reached by the read, which stops 3 residues before it; the germline J gene fills it in. The CDR3 contains 14 residues. Trimming took off 0 bases at V and 5 bases at J, with 7 bases between the two ends. The germline gives CDR1 LNHNV, CDR2 YYDKDF (reference sequence).

This clone occurred many times. The read is 3 residues too short to cover the CDR3 end, so that end is filled in from the germline J gene. This sequence joins TRBV12-3 or TRBV12-4 and TRBJ2-5; TRBD2 agrees at 9 bases. This CDR3 spans 15 amino acids. The J segment lost 5 bases and the V segment lost 6 bases, leaving 10 bases of the junction unmatched. CDR3 DNA, as far as it was read: TGTGCCAGCAGGGAGGGGCGGGGGGGGTGGGAGACC. This translates into CASREGRGGWET. The entire CDR3 sequence reads CASREGRGGWETQYF.